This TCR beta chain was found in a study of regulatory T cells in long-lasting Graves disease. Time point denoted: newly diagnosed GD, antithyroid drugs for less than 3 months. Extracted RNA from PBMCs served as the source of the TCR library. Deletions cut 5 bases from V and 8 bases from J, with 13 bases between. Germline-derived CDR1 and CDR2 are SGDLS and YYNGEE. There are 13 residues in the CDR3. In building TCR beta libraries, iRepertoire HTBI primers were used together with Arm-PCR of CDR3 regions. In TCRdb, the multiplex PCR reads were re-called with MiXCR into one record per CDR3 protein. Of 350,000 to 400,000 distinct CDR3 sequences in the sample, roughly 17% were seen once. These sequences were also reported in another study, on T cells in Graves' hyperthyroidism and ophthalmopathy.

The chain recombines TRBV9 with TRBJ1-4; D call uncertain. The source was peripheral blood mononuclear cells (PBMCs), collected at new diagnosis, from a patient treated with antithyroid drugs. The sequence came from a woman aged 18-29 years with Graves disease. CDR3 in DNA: TGTGCCAGCAGTGCCTCGGGGTCGGAAAAACTGTTTTTT. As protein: CASSASGSEKLFF.